Here is one T cell receptor beta chain with its context. The record originates from a study of shared clonotypes between healthy human individuals. The repertoire was sequenced with immunoSEQ multiplex PCR; TCRdb's copy has only in-frame clones and lacks some. Of fewer than 1.6 million clones listed, about 98.5% were seen once; the top ten hold around 0.38%. Germline CDR1 SEHNR, CDR2 FQNEAQ (reference sequence). The CDR3 spans 15 residues. Trimming at V came to 5 bases and at J to 0 bases, leaving 7 bases not matched to a gene. The sample comprised naive CD4+ T cells sorted from blood. Subset here: CD45RA+ positively selected. V usage is TRBV7-9 and J usage is TRBJ2-7; 7 nucleotides align to TRBD2. The clonotype was recovered from a man aged 30 to 45 in good health. In DNA form, the CDR3 reads TGTGCCAGCAGCCTCCAGGGCGGGAGCTCCTACGAGCAGTACTTC. This codes for CASSLQGGSSYEQYF.